This T cell receptor (beta chain) was recorded in a study of CD8+CD57+ T cells in acquired aplastic anemia. Study details: Across the sorted CD4+ and CD8+ cells, DNA amounts averaged about 3 ug.

On this clonotype itself: The antigen is unknown.

Profiling of TCR beta VDJ combinations and CDR3 sequences used genomic DNA as template. TCRdb re-called the reads with MiXCR, one entry per CDR3 protein. In the table there are about 40,000 distinct CDR3 sequences, under 80% of which are singletons. Study-level results: Researchers report that around 31 CD8+ CDR3 sequences appeared in both patients and controls.

CDR1 is LGHNA and CDR2 is YNFKEQ in the germline V gene. There are 15 residues in the CDR3. The V gene lost 0 bases and the J gene lost 13 bases, with 16 bases spanning the gap. Only patients with CD8+CD57+ cell expansion on flow cytometry were chosen for sequencing. The patients all had a severe acquired aplastic anemia diagnosis. No therapy had been given to the patients at the time of blood sampling. The sequencing sample was made of sorted CD4+, CD8+, or CD8+CD57+ T cells (not recorded which) from PBMCs. The V and J genes are TRBV4-2 and TRBJ1-6; D gene uncertain. This clonotype was obtained from a human donor with aplastic anemia. The CDR3 DNA follows: TGTGCCAGCAGCCAAGATAGGGCAGGCAGGCCCCCCCTCCACTTT. Translated, it gives CASSQDRAGRPPLHF.